The TCR beta chain described here comes from a study of blood T cell repertoires in COVID-19. In the study overall: Sources were T cells, B-cell-depleted T cells, or PBMCs; the material itself was cDNA or gDNA.

This clone was seen only once. Libraries were prepared by immunoSEQ multiplex PCR; TCRdb keeps only in-frame clonotypes and omits some of them. Here the sample spans over 40,000 clones, 86% being singletons. The V end lost 0 bases, the J end lost 2 bases, and 17 bases lay between the germline ends. Germline V gene data show CDR1 as LGHNA and CDR2 as YSLEER. The CDR3 has 17 residues. J is TRBJ2-7 and V is TRBV4-3; perhaps TRBD2 as D (7 bases). The clonotype was recovered from a human donor in a cohort sampled during active COVID-19. The sequenced sample consisted of peripheral blood. The CDR3 region has the DNA TGCGCCAGCAGCCAAGATGTGCCGGCGGGGGCTCCCTACGAGCAGTACTTC. Its protein product is CASSQDVPAGAPYEQYF.